This T cell receptor beta chain emerged from a study of graft-versus-host responses after intestinal transplantation. Findings and limits, study-wide: Patients who carried graft-donor T cell macrochimerism also had high graft-versus-host to host-versus-graft clonal ratios in their allografts. Some GvH clones appeared in ileal mucosa or blood before recipient bone marrow.

Clones were sequenced by immunoSEQ multiplex PCR, and TCRdb holds only the in-frame ones, with some missing. The sample includes around 110,000 clones, around nine tenths of them seen just once. Germline V lookup: CDR1 SGHTA, CDR2 FQGTGA. The J segment lost 1 base and the V segment lost 5 bases, leaving 5 bases of the junction unmatched. This CDR3 is built from 15 residues. On this clone: Antigen unknown.

The chain couples TRBV7-3 to TRBJ1-5; the match to TRBD1 covers 7 bases. The receptor comes from a human donor who received an intestinal transplant. Specimen: unstimulated CD4+ T cells sorted from spleen or lymph node cells, collected before intestinal transplant. The CDR3 is CASSRDSTSNQPQHF. The CDR3 DNA follows: TGTGCCAGCAGCAGGGACAGTACAAGCAATCAGCCCCAGCATTTT.